This TCR beta chain originates from a study of shared clonotypes between healthy human individuals. The method was immunoSEQ multiplex PCR; TCRdb's version includes in-frame clones alone and lacks a portion of them. This table has roughly 530,000 clones, 90% to 96% appearing once. There are a few counts of this clone. The germline CDR1 and CDR2 sequences are MRHNA and SNTAGT. The CDR3 is 14 amino acids. The trim removed 4 bases at V and 6 bases at J, leaving 5 bases unmatched. J is TRBJ1-2 and V is TRBV6-4; 10 bases map to TRBD1. The receptor comes from a woman in her 30s in good health. Sequenced: naive CD4+ T cells sorted from blood. Noted subset: CD45RA+ positively selected. This CDR3 reads CASSADRGDDGYTF. In nucleotides, the CDR3 is TGTGCCAGCAGTGCGGACAGGGGGGATGATGGCTACACCTTC.